This TCR beta chain was identified in a study of blood T cell repertoires in COVID-19. Trimming stripped 4 bases from V and 4 bases from J, with 17 bases between. Germline lookup yields CDR1 LNHDA and CDR2 SQIVND (reference sequence). The CDR3 loop spans 15 amino acids. Per the original methods: Amplification of reference gene primers was used by the study to estimate nucleated cell counts. Assay used: immunoSEQ multiplex PCR; TCRdb lists only in-frame clones, some missing. D and trimming were read from the DNA, whereas the V and J calls and clone size are those reported in that table. The sample records 150,000 to 200,000 clones, roughly 87% being singletons.

This sequence was found in a human donor in a cohort sampled during active COVID-19. The sample comprised peripheral blood. V gene TRBV19 combines with J gene TRBJ2-7; possibly TRBD1 for D (5 bases). Here the CDR3 reads CASSRWGQGSYEQYF. The DNA of the CDR3 is TGTGCCAGTAGTAGATGGGGTCAGGGCTCTTACGAGCAGTACTTC.